This TCR beta chain was recovered during a study of control samples from healthy donors and cancer patients. Profiling relied on immunoSEQ multiplex PCR, and the TCRdb table lists in-frame clones only, not all of them. The repertoire includes 95,000 to 150,000 clones, approximately 90% of them detected once, and almost 8% sits in the top ten. The CDR3 length is 16 residues. Germline loops: CDR1 LGHNA, CDR2 YNFKEQ. V was pared by 0 bases and J by 5 bases, with 8 bases of the junction left unmatched. V gene TRBV4-2 combines with J gene TRBJ2-7; 9 nucleotides match TRBD2. The sequenced sample consisted of blood. The TCR comes from a woman in her late teens or twenties in good health. This chain's CDR3 is CASSQEVTSGYDEQYF. CDR3 sequence (DNA): TGTGCCAGCAGCCAAGAGGTAACTAGCGGGTACGACGAGCAGTACTTC.